This TCR beta chain was found in a study of OX40 agonist ivuxolimab in advanced cancers. Using immunoSEQ multiplex PCR, the repertoire was profiled, and TCRdb retains in-frame clones only, with some absent. The sample records 70,000 to 80,000 clones, over 70% being singletons. Study-wide results and caveats: CD8+ T cells were the subset that, on average, had more expanded clones than CD4+.

A word on this clone: Its antigen is undetermined.

The sequenced sample was CD4+ or CD8+ T cells sorted from blood, obtained in a trial of the OX40 agonist ivuxolimab. The clonotype originates from an adult with an advanced solid tumor such as melanoma, head and neck, liver or kidney cancer.

CDR3 in DNA: TGTGCCAGCAGCTTCGGCAAGCCACCCTCCGAGCAGTACTTC. Its translation: CASSFGKPPSEQYF. The genes are TRBV7-2 and TRBJ2-7; D gene unclear. CDR1 is SGHTA, CDR2 FQGNSA, per germline. This CDR3 has 14 amino acids. V was cut by 3 bases and J by 6 bases, with 15 bases left in between.